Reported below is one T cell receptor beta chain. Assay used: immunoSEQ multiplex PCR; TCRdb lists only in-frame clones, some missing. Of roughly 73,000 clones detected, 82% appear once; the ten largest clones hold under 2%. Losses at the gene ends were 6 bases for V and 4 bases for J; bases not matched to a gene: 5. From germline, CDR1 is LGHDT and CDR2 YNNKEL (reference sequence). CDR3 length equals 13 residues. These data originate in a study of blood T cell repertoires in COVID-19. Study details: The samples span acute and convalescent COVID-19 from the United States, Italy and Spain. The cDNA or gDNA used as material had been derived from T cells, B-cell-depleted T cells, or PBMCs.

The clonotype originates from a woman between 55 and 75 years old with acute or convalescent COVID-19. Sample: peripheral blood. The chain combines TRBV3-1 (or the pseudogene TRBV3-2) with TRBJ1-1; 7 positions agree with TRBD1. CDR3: CASRRQGGTEAFF. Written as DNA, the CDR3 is TGTGCCAGCAGGAGACAGGGCGGCACTGAAGCTTTCTTT.